Below, 27 T cell receptor beta chains from the same sample are listed, as sequenced in a study of cytomegalovirus exposure and HLA in healthy donors (dated by TCRdb to 2015 to 2018). Receptors were amplified or captured by the immunoSEQ multiplex PCR assay. For the multiplex PCR, a mixture combining 60 forward primers for TCR Vbeta segments and 13 reverse primers for TCR Jbeta segments was used. The source is immuneACCESS, and TCRdb retained only in-frame sequences with V and J called. Part of the clones is not carried over; for the studies checked, unresolved V genes explain less than half of this, and the remainder is unexplained. This sample lists about 160,000 clones; 79% were detected once. About 4% of the sample goes to the ten largest clones. Specimen: PBMCs. All receptors derive from a human donor in good health.

V gene TRBV19 combines with J gene TRBJ1-4; a weak D match, TRBD1 (5 bases). The CDR3 contains 15 residues. The ends were cut back, 7 bases at V and 4 bases at J, with 16 bases in the middle. The V gene's germline CDR1 is LNHDA and CDR2 SQIVND (reference sequence). CDR3 loop: CASTLGTLNNEKLFF. DNA for the CDR3: TGTGCCAGTACCCTGGGGACTTTAAATAATGAAAAACTGTTTTTT.

This chain joins TRBV29-1 and TRBJ2-7; D is possibly TRBD1 (5 bases). V lost 3 bases to trimming and J lost 5 bases, with 14 bases between them. Germline CDR1 SQVTM, CDR2 ANQGSEA. This CDR3 comprises 13 residues. Written as DNA, the CDR3 is TGCAGCGTTGATGGTCAGGGTCGCCACGAGCAGTACTTC. It encodes CSVDGQGRHEQYF.

The V and J genes are TRBV5-1 and TRBJ2-5; 10 nucleotides agree with TRBD1. The CDR3 is 18 amino acids. Trimming took 2 bases from V and 11 from J; bases not matched to a gene: 21. Germline V gene lookup returns CDR1 SGHRS and CDR2 YFSETQ. The CDR3 DNA reads TGCGCCAGCAGCTTCTCTCGGGACAGGGGACTAGTCGCTCATGAGCAGTACTTC. Translated: CASSFSRDRGLVAHEQYF.

This rearrangement joins TRBV13 to TRBJ1-2, with a weak D call TRBD1 (6 bases). Per the germline V gene, CDR1 is PRHDT and CDR2 is FYEKMQ (reference sequence). This CDR3 region has 13 residues. V was pared by 6 bases and J by 4 bases, with 12 bases between. The CDR3 protein is CASSSGTRYGYTF. CDR3 nucleotide sequence: TGTGCCAGCAGTTCGGGGACACGCTATGGCTACACCTTC. The full variable domain, rest sourced from reference TRBV13 and TRBJ1-2, is AAGVIQSPRHLIKEKRETATLKCYPIPRHDTVYWYQQGPGQDPQFLISFYEKMQSDKGSIPDRFSAQQFSDYHSELNMSSLELGDSALYFCASSSGTRYGYTFGSGTRLTVV.

This chain uses TRBV19 with TRBJ1-4; D ambiguous. The CDR3 runs 15 residues. The V gene's germline CDR1 is LNHDA and CDR2 SQIVND (reference sequence). V lost 4 bases to trimming and J lost 8 bases, with 17 bases between them. CDR3 DNA: TGTGCCAGTAGTAACGCAGGTGGGTTCGGAGAAAAACTGTTTTTT. It encodes CASSNAGGFGEKLFF.

This sequence joins TRBV7-2 and TRBJ2-3; 7 nucleotides agree with TRBD1. Germline assignment: CDR1 SGHTA and CDR2 FQGNSA. The CDR3 sequence is 17 residues long. V lost 5 bases, J lost 0 bases, and 11 bases stayed unmatched. CDR3 nucleotide sequence: TGTGCCAGCAGCCCACAGCCACCGGGACAGAGCACAGATACGCAGTATTTT. It is translated as CASSPQPPGQSTDTQYF.

The chain's CDR3 is CASAYQGERVDGYTF. CDR3 bases: TGTGCTAGTGCCTACCAGGGGGAGAGGGTAGATGGCTACACCTTC. V and J are TRBV12-5 and TRBJ1-2; 7 bases match TRBD1. The CDR3 has 15 residues. Germline CDR1 reads LGHNT; CDR2 reads FRNRAP. Trimming removed 7 bases from V and 6 bases from J; junction bases left unmatched: 14.

The chain has TRBV7-8 and TRBJ2-7; 9 bases fit TRBD2. The CDR3 contains 15 residues. J gave up 2 bases and V 5 bases, and 7 bases lay outside the gene matches. CDR1 SGHVS and CDR2 FQNEAQ come from the germline V gene. In DNA, the CDR3 is TGTGCCAGCAGCCGCGGTGCTAGCGGGACCTACGAGCAGTACTTC. As protein: CASSRGASGTYEQYF.

The gene calls are TRBV6-5 and TRBJ2-5; 7 bases match TRBD2. The CDR3 extends over 15 amino acids. Trimming removed 10 bases from V and 2 bases from J; junction bases left unmatched: 13. Germline values: CDR1 MNHEY, CDR2 SVGAGI. The CDR3 protein is CATQTSRRVQETQYF. Written as DNA, the CDR3 is TGTGCCACCCAGACTAGCAGGCGAGTTCAAGAGACCCAGTACTTC.

CDR3 in DNA: TGTGCCAGCAGCTCCCTACAGGGATCATTTAATGAGCAGTTCTTC. Amino acid sequence: CASSSLQGSFNEQFF. This chain connects TRBV11-1 to TRBJ2-1; a possible D gene is TRBD1 (6 bases). The germline CDR1 and CDR2 sequences are SGHAT and FQDESV (reference sequence). The CDR3 has 15 amino acids. Trimming cost V 4 bases and J 7 bases, with 17 bases left between them.

Points on this clone: The sample has other DNA sequences that encode this CDR3 too. This chain joins TRBV14 and TRBJ2-3, with D possibly matching TRBD2 (5 bases). The germline V gene encodes CDR1 SGHDN and CDR2 FVKESK. Trimming took off 1 base at V and 1 base at J, with 6 bases between the two ends. The CDR3 extends over 14 amino acids. The CDR3 coding sequence is TGTGCCAGCAGCCAAGCGCGGGGCACAGATACGCAGTATTTT. Translated, it gives CASSQARGTDTQYF.

The chain joins TRBV30 to TRBJ1-6; a possible D gene is TRBD1 (5 bases). The CDR3 is 14 residues long. Trimming removed 3 bases from V and 14 bases from J, with 20 bases in between. Germline V gives CDR1 GTSNPN, CDR2 SVGIG (reference sequence). CDR3 in amino acids: CAWSPQYWEGTLHF. The CDR3 nucleotides are TGTGCCTGGAGCCCACAATATTGGGAGGGGACCCTCCACTTT. Full variable domain (missing parts from reference TRBV30 and TRBJ1-6): SQTIHQWPATLVQPVGSPLSLECTVEGTSNPNLYWYRQAAGRGLQLLFYSVGIGQISSEVPQNLSASRPQDRQFILSSKKLLLSDSGFYLCAWSPQYWEGTLHFGNGTRLTVT.

The V and J genes are TRBV6-5 and TRBJ2-2; tentatively, D is TRBD2 (5 bases). The CDR3 spans 15 residues. The V gene's germline CDR1 is MNHEY and CDR2 SVGAGI. With 6 bases removed from V and 1 base from J, the gap between germline ends came to 12 bases. The CDR3 loop is CASSAFRGNTGELFF. The CDR3 region has the DNA TGTGCCAGCAGCGCCTTTCGGGGGAACACCGGGGAGCTGTTTTTT.

This chain uses TRBV19 with TRBJ1-5; 9 nucleotides align to TRBD1. Germline V gene lookup returns CDR1 LNHDA and CDR2 SQIVND (reference sequence). The V and J ends lost 1 base and 5 bases, in that order; junction bases with no gene match: 3. The CDR3 loop spans 15 amino acids. The CDR3, as DNA: TGTGCCAGTAGTATAGCCCGGGACAGGGATCAGCCCCAGCATTTT. It yields the protein CASSIARDRDQPQHF.

This chain links TRBV6-5 with TRBJ2-7; 7 bases fit TRBD1. V lost 4 bases, J lost 0 bases, and 6 bases stayed unmatched. The CDR3 has 15 amino acids. Germline lookup yields CDR1 MNHEY and CDR2 SVGAGI. This CDR3 reads CASSSSDRASYEQYF. The CDR3 DNA reads as TGTGCCAGCAGTTCCTCAGACAGGGCCTCCTACGAGCAGTACTTC.

The rearrangement joins TRBV28 to TRBJ2-1; 12 positions match TRBD2. V trimming: 2 bases; J trimming: 0 bases; junction bases outside the gene matches: 11. This CDR3 has 20 residues. From germline, CDR1 is MDHEN and CDR2 SYDVKM. The CDR3 reads CASSLPTSGGSSSSYNEQFF. CDR3 coding DNA: TGTGCCAGCAGTTTACCCACTAGCGGGGGGTCCTCAAGCTCCTACAATGAGCAGTTCTTC.

The rearrangement joins TRBV15 to TRBJ2-1; 12 bases match TRBD1. The CDR3 runs to 16 residues. The V segment lost 1 base and the J segment 6 bases; nucleotides outside the gene matches: 4. Germline V gene lookup returns CDR1 LNHNV and CDR2 YYDKDF (reference sequence). The CDR3 protein is CATSRALGQGANEQFF. Written as DNA, the CDR3 is TGTGCCACCAGCAGAGCCTTGGGACAGGGGGCCAATGAGCAGTTCTTC. Complete variable domain (other parts from reference TRBV15 and TRBJ2-1): DAMVIQNPRYQVTQFGKPVTLSCSQTLNHNVMYWYQQKSSQAPKLLFHYYDKDFNNEADTPDNFQSRRPNTSFCFLDIRSPGLGDTAMYLCATSRALGQGANEQFFGPGTRLTVL.

This clone appeared a few times. This rearrangement joins TRBV15 to TRBJ1-1, with 7 bases that match TRBD1. The CDR3 contains 14 residues. After removal of 6 bases from V and 3 bases from J, the junction contained 7 bases not matched to a gene. Germline CDR1 reads LNHNV; CDR2 reads YYDKDF (reference sequence). CDR3 DNA sequence: TGTGCCACCAGAAAAGGACAGGTCGACACTGAAGCTTTCTTT. Translated, it gives CATRKGQVDTEAFF. Full variable domain (remainder filled in from reference TRBV15 and TRBJ1-1): DAMVIQNPRYQVTQFGKPVTLSCSQTLNHNVMYWYQQKSSQAPKLLFHYYDKDFNNEADTPDNFQSRRPNTSFCFLDIRSPGLGDTAMYLCATRKGQVDTEAFFGQGTRLTVV.

This clone appeared a few times. The chain joins TRBV6-6 to TRBJ2-3, with 12 nucleotides matching TRBD2. This CDR3 comprises 16 residues. Germline loops: CDR1 MNHNY, CDR2 SVGAGI (reference sequence). V shed 5 bases, J shed 0 bases, and the junction held 3 bases outside the gene matches. CDR3 nucleotide sequence: TGTGCCAGCAGTCCTGGGACTAGCGGGAGCACAGATACGCAGTATTTT. Encoded protein: CASSPGTSGSTDTQYF.

The chain links TRBV4-3 to TRBJ2-2; TRBD2 aligns across 12 bases. The J segment lost 6 bases and the V segment lost 5 bases, leaving 7 bases of the junction unmatched. Germline lookup yields CDR1 LGHNA and CDR2 YSLEER. The CDR3 contains 16 residues. CDR3 in DNA: TGCGCCAGCAGCACTTTACTAGCGGGAGGCCCCGGGGAGCTGTTTTTT. Residues: CASSTLLAGGPGELFF.

The gene calls are TRBV18 and TRBJ1-5, with D perhaps TRBD1 (6 bases). The CDR3 spans 15 residues. Germline V gene lookup returns CDR1 KGHSH and CDR2 LQKENI. V was trimmed by 1 base and J by 2 bases, leaving 9 bases between them. CDR3 residues: CASSPQGVGNQPQHF. The CDR3 region has the DNA TGTGCCAGCTCACCACAGGGGGTTGGCAATCAGCCCCAGCATTTT.

The V call is TRBV27, the J call TRBJ1-1; D remains ambiguous. Germline V gene lookup returns CDR1 MNHEY and CDR2 SMNVEV (reference sequence). Between the trimmed V and J ends, which lost 3 bases and 6 bases, there was a span of 8 bases. There are 12 residues in the CDR3. In nucleotides, the CDR3 is TGTGCCAGCAGTTTTAGCGGGGCTGAAGCTTTCTTT. Encoded protein: CASSFSGAEAFF.

This clone was recorded once. This chain links TRBV7-2 with TRBJ2-7; 9 bases fit TRBD1. Germline CDR1 reads SGHTA; CDR2 reads FQGNSA. CDR3 size: 13 residues. V lost 5 bases, J lost 6 bases, and 5 bases stayed unmatched. CDR3 in DNA: TGTGCCAGCAGCGCCGACAGGGGGAGCGAGCAGTACTTC. It translates to CASSADRGSEQYF.

The chain employs TRBV14 and TRBJ2-5, with 10 bases lining up with TRBD2. V shed 3 bases and J 4 bases; nucleotides not matched to a gene: 2. Germline-derived CDR1 and CDR2 are SGHDN and FVKESK. The CDR3 runs to 14 residues. The CDR3 DNA follows: TGTGCCAGCAGCCAGATAGCGGGAGGAGAGACCCAGTACTTC. It codes for CASSQIAGGETQYF.

The chain has TRBV7-2 and TRBJ2-5; 8 bases align to TRBD2. J lost 5 bases, V lost 10 bases, and 9 bases had no gene match. This CDR3 spans 13 amino acids. The germline gives CDR1 SGHTA, CDR2 FQGNSA. The CDR3 spells CAIQRGGRETQYF. The CDR3 bases are TGTGCCATCCAACGGGGGGGCCGGGAGACCCAGTACTTC.

The V call is TRBV7-2, the J call TRBJ2-1, with D perhaps TRBD2 (6 bases). Germline lookup yields CDR1 SGHTA and CDR2 FQGNSA. V lost 1 base and J 3 bases, leaving 16 bases between the germline ends. The CDR3 loop spans 17 amino acids. DNA for the CDR3: TGTGCCAGCAGCTTAGGTCGTAGCGGTCCCATCTACAATGAGCAGTTCTTC. Translated: CASSLGRSGPIYNEQFF.

This sequence joins TRBV28 and TRBJ1-1; D remains unclear. Germline lookup yields CDR1 MDHEN and CDR2 SYDVKM. CDR3 size: 11 residues. V lost 6 bases, J lost 10 bases, and 12 bases lay in between. The CDR3 region is CASSSEAVAFF. The CDR3 DNA reads as TGTGCCAGCAGCTCTGAGGCGGTAGCTTTCTTT. Drawing the rest from reference TRBV28 and TRBJ1-1, the complete variable domain is DVKVTQSSRYLVKRTGEKVFLECVQDMDHENMFWYRQDPGLGLRLIYFSYDVKMKEKGDIPEGYSVSREKKERFSLILESASTNQTSMYLCASSSEAVAFFGQGTRLTVV.